A selection of T cell receptor beta chains follows, all from one sample in a study of control samples from healthy donors and cancer patients. Some clones are missing from TCRdb's copy, which holds only in-frame ones; the method was immunoSEQ multiplex PCR. This table holds 190,000 or so clones, 90% to 95% found once. Sequencing was performed on blood. These receptors were obtained from a man aged 18 to 29 in good health. Both conserved end residues are part of each CDR3. Fields, in order: CDR3 protein, CDR3 DNA, J gene, D gene, clone size, V gene. A D gene is named only where the DNA matches it firmly. Expanded clones get a size class; other rows say once, few or many, or leave the size out.

CDR3aa: CASSGTGPQPQHF; CDR3nt: TGTGCCAGCAGCGGGACAGGACCTCAGCCCCAGCATTTT; j_gene: TRBJ1-5; d_gene: TRBD1; abundance: -; v_gene: TRBV27
CDR3aa: CASSRQTGGFYEQYF; CDR3nt: TGTGCCAGCAGTCGCCAGACAGGGGGCTTCTACGAGCAGTACTTC; j_gene: TRBJ2-7; d_gene: TRBD1; abundance: -; v_gene: TRBV7-8
CDR3aa: CASFRGEQYF; CDR3nt: TGTGCCAGTTTCAGGGGCGAGCAGTACTTC; j_gene: TRBJ2-7; d_gene: -; abundance: -; v_gene: TRBV2
CDR3aa: CASSDVRRAEAFF; CDR3nt: TGTGCCAGCAGTGATGTTCGGAGGGCCGAAGCTTTCTTT; j_gene: TRBJ1-1; d_gene: -; abundance: few; v_gene: TRBV6-1
CDR3aa: CASSKGRQGAKGNSPLHF; CDR3nt: TGTGCCAGCAGCAAAGGAAGACAGGGGGCAAAGGGTAATTCACCCCTCCACTTT; j_gene: TRBJ1-6; d_gene: -; abundance: -; v_gene: TRBV21-1
CDR3aa: CASSLVTLFGYTEAFF; CDR3nt: TGCGCCAGCAGCTTGGTAACACTCTTTGGGTACACTGAAGCTTTCTTT; j_gene: TRBJ1-1; d_gene: -; abundance: -; v_gene: TRBV5-1
CDR3aa: CASSEYGSNQPQHF; CDR3nt: TGTGCCAGCAGTGAATATGGCTCAAATCAGCCCCAGCATTTT; j_gene: TRBJ1-5; d_gene: -; abundance: -; v_gene: TRBV25-1
CDR3aa: CASSPDTGGVGQETQYF; CDR3nt: TGTGCCAGCTCACCAGACACAGGGGGCGTGGGGCAAGAGACCCAGTACTTC; j_gene: TRBJ2-5; d_gene: TRBD1; abundance: -; v_gene: TRBV18
CDR3aa: CAWSVGGSYGYTF; CDR3nt: TGTGCCTGGAGTGTCGGGGGAAGCTATGGCTACACCTTC; j_gene: TRBJ1-2; d_gene: -; abundance: -; v_gene: TRBV30
CDR3aa: CATRDRGTQYF; CDR3nt: TGTGCCACCCGAGACAGGGGTACGCAGTATTTT; j_gene: TRBJ2-3; d_gene: TRBD1; abundance: once; v_gene: TRBV6-5
CDR3aa: CASSLKSGIGPGELFF; CDR3nt: TGTGCCAGCAGCTTAAAAAGTGGCATAGGCCCCGGGGAGCTGTTTTTT; j_gene: TRBJ2-2; d_gene: -; abundance: -; v_gene: TRBV7-3
CDR3aa: CASSLGSIGTDTQYF; CDR3nt: TGCGCCAGCAGCTTGGGTTCGATAGGCACAGATACGCAGTATTTT; j_gene: TRBJ2-3; d_gene: -; abundance: -; v_gene: TRBV5-1
CDR3aa: CATRGRTEAFF; CDR3nt: TGTGCCACTAGGGGGAGGACTGAAGCTTTCTTT; j_gene: TRBJ1-1; d_gene: -; abundance: -; v_gene: TRBV2
CDR3aa: CASSDDSSGSPGFQPQHF; CDR3nt: TGTGCCAGCAGTGACGACAGTTCAGGTTCCCCGGGCTTTCAGCCCCAGCATTTT; j_gene: TRBJ1-5; d_gene: -; abundance: -; v_gene: TRBV2
CDR3aa: CATRAGEGPIEAFF; CDR3nt: TGTGCCACCAGAGCCGGTGAGGGGCCGATTGAAGCTTTCTTT; j_gene: TRBJ1-1; d_gene: -; abundance: -; v_gene: TRBV15
CDR3aa: CASSERWPSYEQYF; CDR3nt: TGTGCCAGCAGTGAACGATGGCCCTCCTACGAGCAGTACTTC; j_gene: TRBJ2-7; d_gene: -; abundance: -; v_gene: TRBV6-1
CDR3aa: CASSPDRGYGYTF; CDR3nt: TGCGCCAGCAGCCCTGACAGGGGGTATGGCTACACCTTC; j_gene: TRBJ1-2; d_gene: TRBD1; abundance: -; v_gene: TRBV5-1
CDR3aa: CASSLAGAEAGELFF; CDR3nt: TGCGCCAGCAGCTTGGCAGGGGCTGAGGCCGGGGAGCTGTTTTTT; j_gene: TRBJ2-2; d_gene: -; abundance: -; v_gene: TRBV5-1
CDR3aa: CATSDRGGAAQPQHF; CDR3nt: TGTGCCACCAGTGATAGAGGGGGCGCGGCTCAGCCCCAGCATTTT; j_gene: TRBJ1-5; d_gene: TRBD1; abundance: -; v_gene: TRBV24-1
CDR3aa: CATSRESGQTYEQYF; CDR3nt: TGTGCCACCAGCAGAGAGTCCGGACAGACCTACGAGCAGTACTTC; j_gene: TRBJ2-7; d_gene: -; abundance: -; v_gene: TRBV15
CDR3aa: CASSYRLNNSPLHF; CDR3nt: TGTGCCAGCAGCTACCGATTAAATAATTCACCCCTCCACTTT; j_gene: TRBJ1-6; d_gene: -; abundance: -; v_gene: TRBV5-8
CDR3aa: CASSGYSNQPQHF; CDR3nt: TGTGCCAGCTCGGGATATAGCAATCAGCCCCAGCATTTT; j_gene: TRBJ1-5; d_gene: -; abundance: -; v_gene: TRBV6-5
CDR3aa: CASSRGSEGTDTQYF; CDR3nt: TGTGCCAGCAGCCGCGGCTCCGAAGGCACAGATACGCAGTATTTT; j_gene: TRBJ2-3; d_gene: -; abundance: once; v_gene: TRBV7-9
CDR3aa: CASSESTGDRSPLHF; CDR3nt: TGCGCCAGCAGTGAGTCCACAGGGGACCGGTCACCCCTCCACTTT; j_gene: TRBJ1-6; d_gene: TRBD1; abundance: -; v_gene: TRBV10-1
CDR3aa: CASSLRQGSGNEKLFF; CDR3nt: TGTGCCAGCAGTTTACGCCAAGGAAGCGGTAATGAAAAACTGTTTTTT; j_gene: TRBJ1-4; d_gene: -; abundance: -; v_gene: TRBV27
CDR3aa: CASSQAGQGVGYEQYF; CDR3nt: TGCGCCAGCAGCCAAGCCGGACAGGGGGTCGGCTACGAGCAGTACTTC; j_gene: TRBJ2-7; d_gene: TRBD1; abundance: once; v_gene: TRBV4-1
CDR3aa: CASKSSAGELFF; CDR3nt: TGTGCCAGTAAGTCTTCTGCCGGGGAGCTGTTTTTT; j_gene: TRBJ2-2; d_gene: -; abundance: -; v_gene: TRBV19
CDR3aa: CASSLAGSQTFGELFF; CDR3nt: TGTGCCAGCAGCTTAGCGGGTAGCCAGACTTTCGGGGAGCTGTTTTTT; j_gene: TRBJ2-2; d_gene: -; abundance: -; v_gene: TRBV7-6
CDR3aa: CASSLEQGAYEQYF; CDR3nt: TGCGCCAGCAGCTTGGAACAGGGGGCTTACGAGCAGTACTTC; j_gene: TRBJ2-7; d_gene: TRBD1; abundance: -; v_gene: TRBV5-1
CDR3aa: CATSRDNRPGAYGYTF; CDR3nt: TGTGCCACCAGCAGAGATAATCGACCAGGGGCCTATGGCTACACCTTC; j_gene: TRBJ1-2; d_gene: -; abundance: -; v_gene: TRBV15
CDR3aa: CASSPAGDSYGYTF; CDR3nt: TGTGCCAGCTCACCCGCAGGGGACAGCTATGGCTACACCTTC; j_gene: TRBJ1-2; d_gene: TRBD1; abundance: -; v_gene: TRBV18
CDR3aa: CASSKYGVGYATNEKLFF; CDR3nt: TGTGCCAGCAGCAAGTACGGTGTGGGCTACGCAACTAATGAAAAACTGTTTTTT; j_gene: TRBJ1-4; d_gene: -; abundance: -; v_gene: TRBV7-2
CDR3aa: CASSRQGLGEKLFF; CDR3nt: TGTGCCAGCAGTCGCCAGGGGTTAGGTGAAAAACTGTTTTTT; j_gene: TRBJ1-4; d_gene: -; abundance: once; v_gene: TRBV7-9
CDR3aa: CASSLASGQPQHF; CDR3nt: TGCGCCAGCAGCTTGGCTTCTGGGCAGCCCCAGCATTTT; j_gene: TRBJ1-5; d_gene: -; abundance: -; v_gene: TRBV5-1
CDR3aa: CASSLDVAGANVLTF; CDR3nt: TGCGCCAGCAGCCTGGACGTAGCAGGGGCCAACGTCCTGACTTTC; j_gene: TRBJ2-6; d_gene: -; abundance: -; v_gene: TRBV5-1
CDR3aa: CASSTGPFYGYTF; CDR3nt: TGTGCCAGCTCAACAGGACCGTTCTATGGCTACACCTTC; j_gene: TRBJ1-2; d_gene: -; abundance: -; v_gene: TRBV18
CDR3aa: CASSQDRDTGELFF; CDR3nt: TGTGCCAGTAGCCAGGACAGGGATACCGGGGAGCTGTTTTTT; j_gene: TRBJ2-2; d_gene: TRBD1; abundance: -; v_gene: TRBV19
CDR3aa: CASSQTPGVSEQYF; CDR3nt: TGCGCCAGCAGCCAAACTCCGGGAGTCTCCGAGCAGTACTTC; j_gene: TRBJ2-7; d_gene: -; abundance: -; v_gene: TRBV5-1
CDR3aa: CASSSGTENLYEQYF; CDR3nt: TGTGCCAGCAGCTCAGGGACGGAGAACCTCTACGAGCAGTACTTC; j_gene: TRBJ2-7; d_gene: -; abundance: -; v_gene: TRBV13
CDR3aa: CASSLRHSTDTQYF; CDR3nt: TGTGCCAGCAGTTTAAGGCACAGCACAGATACGCAGTATTTT; j_gene: TRBJ2-3; d_gene: -; abundance: -; v_gene: TRBV27
CDR3aa: CASSPITGVTDTIYF; CDR3nt: TGTGCCAGCTCACCAATCACAGGGGTTACAGACACCATATATTTT; j_gene: TRBJ1-3; d_gene: TRBD1; abundance: -; v_gene: TRBV18